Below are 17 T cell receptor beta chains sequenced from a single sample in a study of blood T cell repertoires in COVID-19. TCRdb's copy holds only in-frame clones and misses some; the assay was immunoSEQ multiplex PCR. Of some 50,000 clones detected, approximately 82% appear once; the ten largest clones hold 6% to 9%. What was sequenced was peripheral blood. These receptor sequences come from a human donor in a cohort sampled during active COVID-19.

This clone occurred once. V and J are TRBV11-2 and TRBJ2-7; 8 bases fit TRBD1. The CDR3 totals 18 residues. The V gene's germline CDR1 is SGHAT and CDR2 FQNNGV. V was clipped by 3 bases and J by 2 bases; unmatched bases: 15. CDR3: CASSFPQETGTGTYEQYF. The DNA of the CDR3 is TGTGCCAGCAGCTTCCCCCAGGAGACCGGGACAGGTACCTACGAGCAGTACTTC.

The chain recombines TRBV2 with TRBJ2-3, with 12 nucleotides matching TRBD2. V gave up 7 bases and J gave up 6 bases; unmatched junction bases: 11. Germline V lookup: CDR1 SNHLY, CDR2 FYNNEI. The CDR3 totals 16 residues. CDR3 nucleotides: TGTGCCAGCACCCCCCTAGCGGGAGGGCCAATGGATACGCAGTATTTT. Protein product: CASTPLAGGPMDTQYF.

This CDR3 reads CASTVGGKAVNEQFF. In DNA, the CDR3 is TGTGCCAGCACTGTCGGCGGGAAGGCCGTCAATGAGCAGTTCTTC. The V gene is TRBV2, the J gene TRBJ2-1; a weak D match, TRBD2 (6 bases). The germline V gene encodes CDR1 SNHLY and CDR2 FYNNEI. This CDR3 has 15 residues. Deletions cut 7 bases from V and 6 bases from J, with 19 bases between.

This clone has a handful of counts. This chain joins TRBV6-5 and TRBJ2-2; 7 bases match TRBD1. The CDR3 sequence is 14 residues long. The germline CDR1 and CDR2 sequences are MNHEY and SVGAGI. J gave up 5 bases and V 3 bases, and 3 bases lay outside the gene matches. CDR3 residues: CASSYRGRTGELFF. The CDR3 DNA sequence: TGTGCCAGCAGTTATAGGGGGCGGACCGGGGAGCTGTTTTTT.

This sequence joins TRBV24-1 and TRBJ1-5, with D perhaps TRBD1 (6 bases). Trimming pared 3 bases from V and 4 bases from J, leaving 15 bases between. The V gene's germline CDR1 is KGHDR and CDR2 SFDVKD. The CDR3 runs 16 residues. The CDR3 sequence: CATSDTGTTFNQPQHF. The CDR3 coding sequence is TGTGCCACCAGTGATACCGGGACAACCTTTAATCAGCCCCAGCATTTT.

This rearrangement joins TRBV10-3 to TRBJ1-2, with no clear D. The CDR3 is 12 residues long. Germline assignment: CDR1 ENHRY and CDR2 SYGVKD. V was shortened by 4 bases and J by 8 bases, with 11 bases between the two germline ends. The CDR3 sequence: CAISGQGFGYTF. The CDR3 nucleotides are TGTGCCATCAGTGGACAAGGATTCGGCTACACCTTC.

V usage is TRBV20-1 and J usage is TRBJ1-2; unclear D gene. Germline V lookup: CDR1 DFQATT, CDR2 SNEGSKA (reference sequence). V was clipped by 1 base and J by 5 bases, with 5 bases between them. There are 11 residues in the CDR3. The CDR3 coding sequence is TGCAGTGCTAGAGCGGGGTATGGCTACACCTTC. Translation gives CSARAGYGYTF.

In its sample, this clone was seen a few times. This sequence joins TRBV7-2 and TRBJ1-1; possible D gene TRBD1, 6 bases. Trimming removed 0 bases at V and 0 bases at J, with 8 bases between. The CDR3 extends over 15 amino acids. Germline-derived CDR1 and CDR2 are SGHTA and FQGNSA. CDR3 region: CASSLAQGMNTEAFF. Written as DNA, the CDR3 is TGTGCCAGCAGCTTAGCGCAGGGGATGAACACTGAAGCTTTCTTT.

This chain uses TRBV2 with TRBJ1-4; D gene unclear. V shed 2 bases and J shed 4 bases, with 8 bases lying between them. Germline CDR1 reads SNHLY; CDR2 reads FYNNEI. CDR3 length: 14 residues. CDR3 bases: TGTGCCAGCAGTGAATTCCGGAGTAATGAAAAACTGTTTTTT. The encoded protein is CASSEFRSNEKLFF.

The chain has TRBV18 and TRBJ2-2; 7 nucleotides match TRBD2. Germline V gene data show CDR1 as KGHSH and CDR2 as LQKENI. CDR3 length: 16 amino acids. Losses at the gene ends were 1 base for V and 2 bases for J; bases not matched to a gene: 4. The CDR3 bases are TGTGCCAGCTCACCACGAGCTAGCGGAAACACCGGGGAGCTGTTTTTT. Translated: CASSPRASGNTGELFF. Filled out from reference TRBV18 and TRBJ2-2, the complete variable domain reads NAGVMQNPRHLVRRRGQEARLRCSPMKGHSHVYWYRQLPEEGLKFMVYLQKENIIDESGMPKERFSAEFPKEGPSILRIQQVVRGDSAAYFCASSPRASGNTGELFFGEGSRLTVL.

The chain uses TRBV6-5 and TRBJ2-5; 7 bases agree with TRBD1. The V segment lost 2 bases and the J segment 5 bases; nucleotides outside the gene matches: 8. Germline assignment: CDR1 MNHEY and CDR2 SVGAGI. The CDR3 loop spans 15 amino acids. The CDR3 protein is CASSYGPQGWETQYF. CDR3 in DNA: TGTGCCAGCAGTTACGGCCCACAGGGGTGGGAGACCCAGTACTTC.

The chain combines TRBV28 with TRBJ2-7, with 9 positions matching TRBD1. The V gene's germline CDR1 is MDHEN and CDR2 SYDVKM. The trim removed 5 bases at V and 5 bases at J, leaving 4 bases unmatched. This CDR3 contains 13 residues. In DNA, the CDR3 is TGTGCCAGCAGTCACCGGGACAGGGACGAGCAGTACTTC. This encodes CASSHRDRDEQYF.

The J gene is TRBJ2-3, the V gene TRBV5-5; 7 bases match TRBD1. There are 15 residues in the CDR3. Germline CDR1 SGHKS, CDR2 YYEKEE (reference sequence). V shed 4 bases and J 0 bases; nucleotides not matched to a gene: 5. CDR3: CASSRDSPSTDTQYF. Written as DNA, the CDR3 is TGTGCCAGCAGCCGGGACAGTCCTAGCACAGATACGCAGTATTTT.

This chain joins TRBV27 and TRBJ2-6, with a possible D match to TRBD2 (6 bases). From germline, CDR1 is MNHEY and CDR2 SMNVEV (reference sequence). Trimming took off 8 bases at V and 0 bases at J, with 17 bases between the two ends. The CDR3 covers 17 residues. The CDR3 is CASSGTLGFSGANVLTF. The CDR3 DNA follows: TGTGCCAGCTCTGGGACTCTGGGGTTCTCTGGGGCCAACGTCCTGACTTTC. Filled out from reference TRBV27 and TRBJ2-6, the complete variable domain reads EAQVTQNPRYLITVTGKKLTVTCSQNMNHEYMSWYRQDPGLGLRQIYYSMNVEVTDKGDVPEGYKVSRKEKRNFPLILESPSPNQTSLYFCASSGTLGFSGANVLTFGAGSRLTVL.

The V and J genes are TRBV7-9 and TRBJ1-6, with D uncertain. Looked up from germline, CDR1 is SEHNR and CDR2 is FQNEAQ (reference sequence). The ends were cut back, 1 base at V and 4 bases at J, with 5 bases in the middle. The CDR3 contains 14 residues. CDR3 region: CASSLEQYNSPLHF. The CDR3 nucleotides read TGTGCCAGCAGCTTAGAACAGTATAATTCACCCCTCCACTTT.

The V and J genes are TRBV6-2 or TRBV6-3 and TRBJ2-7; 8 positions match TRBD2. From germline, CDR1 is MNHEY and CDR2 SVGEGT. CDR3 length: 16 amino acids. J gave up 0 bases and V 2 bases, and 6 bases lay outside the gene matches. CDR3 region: CASSYEAGASSYEQYF. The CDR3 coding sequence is TGTGCCAGCAGTTACGAAGCGGGGGCTAGCTCCTACGAGCAGTACTTC.

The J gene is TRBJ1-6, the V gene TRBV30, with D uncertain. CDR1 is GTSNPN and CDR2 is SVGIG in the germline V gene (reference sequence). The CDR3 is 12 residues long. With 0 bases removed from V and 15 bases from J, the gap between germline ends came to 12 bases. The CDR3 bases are TGTGCCTGGAGTGTGGAGTCCCCGCGCCTCCACTTT. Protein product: CAWSVESPRLHF.